The 14 T cell receptor beta chains given below trace back to one sample, sequenced in a study of low-dose radiotherapy and immunotherapy resistance in tumors. Primers used for first-strand cDNA, a TRAV- and TRBV-specific set, covered both alpha and beta chains. The authors amplified TCRs for about 18 PCR cycles with a constant-region primer and a V-primer adapter. TCRdb used MiXCR to reprocess the reads, holding one entry per CDR3 protein. This sample has over 55,000 distinct CDR3 sequences; around 32% occur once, and the top ten carry over 8.5%. Time point in this sample: before trial treatment. The sequencing used PBMCs, collected before treatment. These TCRs come from a female donor with ovarian cancer.

This clonotype turned up a few times. The chain recombines TRBV30 with TRBJ2-3, with D perhaps matching TRBD1 (5 bases). The V and J ends lost 2 bases and 6 bases respectively, with 18 bases between them. Germline V lookup: CDR1 GTSNPN, CDR2 SVGIG (reference sequence). The CDR3 totals 15 residues. CDR3 in DNA: TGTGCCTGGAGTTCCACAGGAGTTTTTAGGGATACGCAGTATTTT. Its protein is CAWSSTGVFRDTQYF.

The chain links TRBV7-3 to TRBJ2-2; D is unresolved. The CDR3 is made up of 14 amino acids. V lost 0 bases, J lost 5 bases, and 7 bases lay in between. Germline-derived CDR1 and CDR2 are SGHTA and FQGTGA. Here the CDR3 DNA reads TGTGCCAGCAGCTTAACGTCACGTACCGGGGAGCTGTTTTTT. This codes for CASSLTSRTGELFF.

This clonotype was seen many times. The chain carries TRBV6-8 and TRBJ1-1, with D maybe TRBD1 (5 bases). V was clipped by 6 bases and J by 1 base, with 12 bases between them. Germline V lookup: CDR1 MNHGY, CDR2 SAAAGT. This CDR3 comprises 14 residues. The CDR3 coding sequence is TGTGCCAGCAGAGATCCGGGACGGAACACTGAAGCTTTCTTT. It translates to CASRDPGRNTEAFF.

V usage is TRBV28 and J usage is TRBJ2-6, with D unresolved. V was shortened by 4 bases and J by 0 bases, with 13 bases between the two germline ends. CDR3 length: 17 residues. The germline V gene has CDR1 MDHEN and CDR2 SYDVKM. The chain's CDR3 is CASSSLTRRSGANVLTF. CDR3 nucleotide sequence: TGTGCCAGCAGTTCCCTAACAAGGCGCTCTGGGGCCAACGTCCTGACTTTC.

The genes are TRBV5-1 and TRBJ2-7, with TRBD2 identical over 8 bases. CDR1 and CDR2 (germline): SGHRS, YFSETQ. J lost 4 bases, V lost 0 bases, and 9 bases had no gene match. There are 16 residues in the CDR3. The CDR3 sequence: CASSLGRWGGRYEQYF. The CDR3 DNA sequence: TGCGCCAGCAGCTTGGGCCGCTGGGGCGGGAGGTACGAGCAGTACTTC.

V gene TRBV7-8 combines with J gene TRBJ2-1, with 11 bases that match TRBD2. CDR1 is SGHVS, CDR2 FQNEAQ, per germline. This CDR3 has 15 amino acids. V trimming: 5 bases; J trimming: 8 bases; junction bases outside the gene matches: 8. The CDR3 DNA follows: TGTGCCAGCAGCGGCCCTAGCGGGAGGTCAGATGAGCAGTTCTTC. Translation: CASSGPSGRSDEQFF. The full variable domain, rest sourced from reference TRBV7-8 and TRBJ2-1, is GAGVSQSPRYKVAKRGQDVALRCDPISGHVSLFWYQQALGQGPEFLTYFQNEAQLDKSGLPSDRFFAERPEGSVSTLKIQRTQQEDSAVYLCASSGPSGRSDEQFFGPGTRLTVL.

This clonotype was detected ten times or more. The J gene is TRBJ2-3, the V gene TRBV12-3 or TRBV12-4, with 7 bases aligning to TRBD2. V gave up 6 bases and J gave up 0 bases; unmatched junction bases: 9. This CDR3 has 16 amino acids. Here the CDR3 DNA reads TGTGCCAGCAGCCTCGGGGAGGGAGGGAGCACAGATACGCAGTATTTT. This translates into CASSLGEGGSTDTQYF.

This clonotype was seen many times. V and J are TRBV11-2 and TRBJ2-3, with 8 positions matching TRBD2. This CDR3 is 15 amino acids long. Germline V gene sequence: CDR1 SGHAT, CDR2 FQNNGV. Trimming cost V 4 bases and J 3 bases; bases outside gene matches: 6. As DNA, the CDR3 is TGTGCCAGCAGCTACACCGGGGGGGCTACAGATACGCAGTATTTT. Amino acids: CASSYTGGATDTQYF. The full variable domain, rest sourced from reference TRBV11-2 and TRBJ2-3, is EAGVAQSPRYKIIEKRQSVAFWCNPISGHATLYWYQQILGQGPKLLIQFQNNGVVDDSQLPKDRFSAERLKGVDSTLKIQPAKLEDSAVYLCASSYTGGATDTQYFGPGTRLTVL.

The V call is TRBV5-5, the J call TRBJ1-1; 7 bases are a match to TRBD1. CDR1 SGHKS and CDR2 YYEKEE come from the germline V gene (reference sequence). This CDR3 has 14 residues. The ends lost 1 base at V and 8 bases at J; junction bases unmatched: 8. The CDR3 spells CASSLTARDSEAFF. CDR3 DNA sequence: TGTGCCAGCAGCTTGACGGCCAGGGACAGCGAAGCTTTCTTT.

This clonotype came up many times. This chain joins TRBV2 and TRBJ1-2; D is unresolved. The V gene lost 6 bases and the J gene lost 8 bases, with 16 bases spanning the gap. Germline CDR1 reads SNHLY; CDR2 reads FYNNEI. This CDR3 spans 13 amino acids. CDR3 protein: CASSAPGREGYTF. As DNA, the CDR3 is TGTGCCAGCAGCGCCCCCGGTAGGGAAGGCTACACCTTC. Combining the CDR3 with reference TRBV2 and TRBJ1-2 gives the whole variable domain EPEVTQTPSHQVTQMGQEVILRCVPISNHLYFYWYRQILGQKVEFLVSFYNNEISEKSEIFDDQFSVERPDGSNFTLKIRSTKLEDSAMYFCASSAPGREGYTFGSGTRLTVV.

This clonotype was recorded many times. This rearrangement joins TRBV10-3 to TRBJ1-1; 7 bases map to TRBD1. With V trimmed by 6 bases and J by 4 bases, 8 bases remained unmatched. The V gene's germline CDR1 is ENHRY and CDR2 SYGVKD. This CDR3 has 14 amino acids. The CDR3 bases are TGTGCCATCAGACTACAGGGGCAGGGCACTGAAGCTTTCTTT. The encoded protein is CAIRLQGQGTEAFF.

This clonotype was detected ten times or more. V gene TRBV12-3 or TRBV12-4 combines with J gene TRBJ1-5; D remains unclear. The CDR3 runs 13 residues. V was shortened by 1 base and J by 5 bases, with 6 bases between the two germline ends. CDR3 sequence (DNA): TGTGCCAGCAGTTTAGGCACCCATCAGCCCCAGCATTTT. Translation: CASSLGTHQPQHF.

This clonotype showed up many times. The chain links TRBV15 to TRBJ1-2; no firm D call. The CDR3 loop spans 13 amino acids. Germline V lookup: CDR1 LNHNV, CDR2 YYDKDF (reference sequence). With 0 bases removed from V and 8 bases from J, the gap between germline ends came to 10 bases. The CDR3 protein is CATSRDRLSGYTF. The CDR3 nucleotides read TGTGCCACCAGCAGAGACAGGCTTAGCGGCTACACCTTC. The entire variable domain, with the rest obtained from reference TRBV15 and TRBJ1-2, is as follows: DAMVIQNPRYQVTQFGKPVTLSCSQTLNHNVMYWYQQKSSQAPKLLFHYYDKDFNNEADTPDNFQSRRPNTSFCFLDIRSPGLGDTAMYLCATSRDRLSGYTFGSGTRLTVV.

This clonotype was picked up many times. One end of the junction is discordant with germline, which a read error may explain. V and J are TRBV13 and TRBJ2-2; 8 positions agree with TRBD2. The CDR3 sequence is 16 residues long. The germline V gene encodes CDR1 PRHDT and CDR2 FYEKMQ (reference sequence). The CDR3 is CATSRGAGVNTGELFF. The CDR3 DNA sequence: TGTGCCACCAGCAGAGGAGCGGGAGTCAACACCGGGGAGCTGTTTTTT.